This T cell receptor (beta chain) originates from a study of blood T cell repertoires in COVID-19. This clone was seen just once. Ages ranged from about 18 to 89 years, with residence in approximately 25 US areas. Cohort assignment relied on participant-reported clinical history. CDR1 MNHEY and CDR2 SMNVEV come from the germline V gene (reference sequence). The CDR3 runs to 13 residues. Trimming left V 1 base short and J 6 bases short, with 10 bases between. Assay used: immunoSEQ multiplex PCR; TCRdb lists only in-frame clones, some missing. The sample records approximately 300,000 clones, around 90% being singletons.

This TCR was recovered from a woman aged 25 to 39 who had recovered from COVID-19. Sequencing input: PBMCs or T cells enriched from blood (not recorded which). The rearrangement uses TRBV27 and TRBJ2-7, with D possibly TRBD2 on 5 matching bases. DNA of the CDR3: TGTGCCAGCAGTTTATTGACTACCGGCGAGCAGTACTTC. This encodes CASSLLTTGEQYF.